Shown below are 27 T cell receptor beta chains from a single sample sequenced in a study of shared clonotypes between healthy human individuals. Profiling relied on immunoSEQ multiplex PCR, and the TCRdb table lists in-frame clones only, not all of them. This sample has under 1,100,000 clones, with 60% to 80% found just once. Specimen: memory CD4+ T cells sorted from blood. Subset denoted: CD45RA-negative fraction. The receptors originated from a man aged 18-30 years in good health.

CDR3 residues: CASSQTQTGTGELFF. DNA of the CDR3: TGCGCCAGCAGCCAAACGCAGACAGGGACCGGGGAGCTGTTTTTT. The chain couples TRBV5-1 to TRBJ2-2; 7 bases map to TRBD1. The germline gives CDR1 SGHRS, CDR2 YFSETQ. The ends lost 4 bases at V and 5 bases at J; junction bases unmatched: 8. This CDR3 region has 15 residues.

Regarding this clone: An end of the junction differs from the germline gene, which may be a read error. This sequence joins TRBV6-6 and TRBJ2-5; D may correspond to TRBD1 or TRBD2 (5 bases each). Germline V gene sequence: CDR1 MNHNY, CDR2 SVGAGI (reference sequence). The CDR3 loop spans 15 amino acids. The CDR3 is CASSDSGAPQETQYF. DNA of the CDR3: TGTGCCAGCAGTGACTCCGGGGCCCCACAAGAGACCCAGTACTTC.

The chain employs TRBV20-1 and TRBJ1-3; D is possibly TRBD1 (5 bases). Germline CDR1 and CDR2: DFQATT and SNEGSKA (reference sequence). V was pared by 6 bases and J by 10 bases, with 13 bases between. The CDR3 has 11 amino acids. CDR3 DNA: TGCAGTGCAGGGGACTCGGGAACCATATATTTT. Residues: CSAGDSGTIYF.

The gene calls are TRBV4-1 and TRBJ2-1; tentatively, D is TRBD1 (7 bases). V lost 0 bases, J lost 4 bases, and 13 bases lay in between. The CDR3 consists of 16 residues. CDR1 and CDR2 (germline): MGHRA, YSYEKL. The CDR3 sequence: CASSQDFQGGYNEQFF. CDR3 nucleotides: TGCGCCAGCAGCCAAGATTTCCAGGGGGGATACAATGAGCAGTTCTTC.

The chain carries TRBV7-3 and TRBJ2-1; D is ambiguous. Germline lookup yields CDR1 SGHTA and CDR2 FQGTGA. V was clipped by 0 bases and J by 8 bases, with 5 bases between them. CDR3 length: 12 amino acids. In DNA form, the CDR3 reads TGTGCCAGCAGCTTAACCGGGTATGAGCAGTTCTTC. Translated: CASSLTGYEQFF.

The rearrangement links TRBV19 to TRBJ2-1; TRBD2 matches at 10 bases. CDR1 is LNHDA and CDR2 is SQIVND in the germline V gene (reference sequence). After removal of 5 bases from V and 2 bases from J, the junction contained 3 bases not matched to a gene. This CDR3 has 15 residues. DNA for the CDR3: TGTGCCAGTAGTGGAGGACTAGCGGCCTACAATGAGCAGTTCTTC. Its translation is CASSGGLAAYNEQFF.

As to this clone: Given a much more abundant clone one base away, this may be a read error. The genes are TRBV7-2 and TRBJ1-5; 8 bases agree with TRBD1. J gave up 5 bases and V 3 bases, and 3 bases lay outside the gene matches. The CDR3 spans 14 residues. CDR1 and CDR2 from the germline V gene are SGHTA and FQGNSA. The chain's CDR3 is CASSFGQGDQPQHF. The CDR3 DNA is TGTGCCAGCAGCTTCGGACAGGGCGATCAGCCCCAGCATTTT.

About this clone: A far larger clone is only one base removed, so a read error is likely. Other nucleotide sequences in the sample specify the same CDR3. The chain links TRBV4-3 to TRBJ2-7; 7 bases line up with TRBD2. The CDR3 is 16 residues long. Trimming cost V 1 base and J 7 bases; bases outside gene matches: 13. In germline, CDR1 is LGHNA, CDR2 YSLEER. The CDR3 reads CASSQAASGTFYEQYF. CDR3 coding DNA: TGCGCCAGCAGCCAAGCTGCTAGCGGAACCTTTTATGAGCAGTACTTC.

This clone was seen only once. V usage is TRBV7-2 and J usage is TRBJ2-1, with TRBD1 identical over 8 bases. Germline CDR1 and CDR2: SGHTA and FQGNSA. The CDR3 covers 15 residues. J gave up 7 bases and V 3 bases, and 8 bases lay outside the gene matches. This CDR3 reads CASSFQGAILNEQFF. The CDR3 bases are TGTGCCAGCAGCTTTCAGGGGGCGATTTTGAATGAGCAGTTCTTC.

CDR3 in amino acids: CASRSVEGRANSPLHF. CDR3 bases: TGCGCCAGCAGAAGTGTTGAGGGACGGGCGAATTCACCCCTCCACTTT. The chain carries TRBV5-1 and TRBJ1-6; D is perhaps TRBD1 (5 bases). The CDR3 has 16 residues. Germline lookup yields CDR1 SGHRS and CDR2 YFSETQ. V lost 5 bases and J lost 7, with 19 bases in between.

V gene TRBV10-3 combines with J gene TRBJ2-7; D is perhaps TRBD1 (6 bases). The length of the CDR3 is 13 residues. Trimming pared 10 bases from V and 0 bases from J, leaving 13 bases between. The germline CDR1 and CDR2 sequences are ENHRY and SYGVKD. This chain's CDR3 is CATNRDSSYEQYF. The CDR3 coding sequence is TGTGCCACTAACAGGGATAGCTCCTACGAGCAGTACTTC.

This clone has only a few counts. This sequence joins TRBV25-1 and TRBJ2-5; TRBD1 matches 8 bases. This CDR3 is built from 15 residues. Germline V gives CDR1 MGHDK, CDR2 SYGVNS. J was trimmed by 5 bases and V by 5 bases; bases with no gene match: 10. The CDR3 DNA sequence: TGTGCCAGCAGTACCGGACAGGGAGAAAGGGAGACCCAGTACTTC. Residues: CASSTGQGERETQYF.

The chain carries TRBV27 and TRBJ2-3, with TRBD2 identical over 10 bases. J gave up 4 bases and V 3 bases, and 10 bases lay outside the gene matches. The CDR3 covers 17 residues. CDR1 and CDR2 from the germline V gene are MNHEY and SMNVEV (reference sequence). This chain's CDR3 is CASSLPTLAGDPDTQYF. DNA for the CDR3: TGTGCCAGCAGTTTGCCCACCCTAGCGGGGGATCCAGATACGCAGTATTTT.

Concerning this clone itself: A much more abundant neighbour one base away suggests this may be a read error. The V and J genes are TRBV20-1 and TRBJ1-5; no clear D gene. Germline assignment: CDR1 DFQATT and CDR2 SNEGSKA (reference sequence). The CDR3 totals 11 residues. The V and J ends lost 3 bases and 5 bases respectively, with 5 bases between them. The CDR3: CSASRDQPQHF. The CDR3 bases are TGCAGTGCTAGTAGGGATCAGCCCCAGCATTTT.

The V call is TRBV6-1, the J call TRBJ1-4; D call uncertain. Trimming cost V 3 bases and J 7 bases, with 9 bases left between them. The CDR3 spans 13 residues. Germline V gives CDR1 MNHNS, CDR2 SASEGT. CDR3 loop: CASSEMGVEKLFF. The CDR3 nucleotides read TGTGCCAGCAGTGAGATGGGCGTTGAAAAACTGTTTTTT.

The chain employs TRBV12-5 and TRBJ1-1; D not certain. Germline lookup yields CDR1 LGHNT and CDR2 FRNRAP. The CDR3 contains 15 residues. V was cut by 3 bases and J by 0 bases, with 11 bases left in between. The CDR3 loop is CASGLPNTMNTEAFF. CDR3 in DNA: TGTGCTAGTGGTTTACCGAATACCATGAACACTGAAGCTTTCTTT.

The chain is built from TRBV19 and TRBJ2-3; TRBD2 might be the D (5 bases). Per the germline V gene, CDR1 is LNHDA and CDR2 is SQIVND (reference sequence). Deletions cut 4 bases from V and 9 bases from J, with 20 bases between. This CDR3 contains 15 residues. DNA for the CDR3: TGTGCCAGTAGTAGGTTAGCGATAAACCTAGGGACGCAGTATTTT. Translation: CASSRLAINLGTQYF.

J is TRBJ2-7 and V is TRBV30; TRBD1 agrees at 10 bases. Trimming removed 6 bases from V and 2 bases from J; junction bases left unmatched: 10. This CDR3 contains 15 residues. Germline CDR1 and CDR2: GTSNPN and SVGIG (reference sequence). The CDR3, as DNA: TGTGCCTGTTCCCTGTGGGACAGGGGAACCTACGAGCAGTACTTC. It translates to CACSLWDRGTYEQYF.

Concerning this clone: Compared with germline, one end of the junction differs, possibly owing to a read error. CDR3 DNA: TGTGCTAGCAGCTCTAGCTTAGCAGAGACCCAGTACTTC. Its protein is CASSSSLAETQYF. The rearrangement joins TRBV7-7 to TRBJ2-5; the D gene is possibly TRBD2 (5 bases). The CDR3 runs 13 residues. In germline, CDR1 is SSHAT, CDR2 FNYEAQ (reference sequence).

The chain is built from TRBV5-4 and TRBJ2-5; D possibly corresponds to TRBD2 (6 bases). The CDR3 has 15 residues. V lost 0 bases, J lost 5 bases, and 14 bases lay in between. The germline CDR1 and CDR2 sequences are SGHNT and YYREEE (reference sequence). DNA for the CDR3: TGTGCCAGCAGCTTGGGGAGGGCGACCAGGGAGACCCAGTACTTC. As protein: CASSLGRATRETQYF.

The V and J genes are TRBV28 and TRBJ1-1; perhaps TRBD1 as D (5 bases). The CDR3 has 12 residues. Germline values: CDR1 MDHEN, CDR2 SYDVKM. Trimming took 5 bases from V and 9 from J, leaving 13 bases between them. The CDR3 DNA reads TGTGCCAGCAGTGGGGACGGCCGCAAAGCTTTCTTT. This gives the protein CASSGDGRKAFF. The complete variable domain, with remaining parts taken from reference TRBV28 and TRBJ1-1, reads DVKVTQSSRYLVKRTGEKVFLECVQDMDHENMFWYRQDPGLGLRLIYFSYDVKMKEKGDIPEGYSVSREKKERFSLILESASTNQTSMYLCASSGDGRKAFFGQGTRLTVV.

This chain uses TRBV7-8 with TRBJ2-5; perhaps TRBD1 as D (5 bases). Germline CDR1 is SGHVS and CDR2 is FQNEAQ. The CDR3 extends over 15 amino acids. V was clipped by 2 bases and J by 4 bases, with 14 bases between them. The CDR3 DNA is TGTGCCAGCAGCTTAAGGGGCGCTCGTCTAGAGACCCAGTACTTC. Translated, it gives CASSLRGARLETQYF.

Only a few counts were recorded for this clone. The chain links TRBV5-8 to TRBJ2-7, with D unclear. The V gene's germline CDR1 is SGHTS and CDR2 YDEGEE. The CDR3 runs to 13 residues. V dropped 6 bases and J dropped 0 bases, with 10 bases sitting between them. The CDR3 DNA sequence: TGTGCCAGCACCCTGGGCCGCTCCTACGAGCAGTACTTC. The encoded protein is CASTLGRSYEQYF. Complete variable domain (other parts from reference TRBV5-8 and TRBJ2-7): EAGVTQSPTHLIKTRGQQATLRCSPISGHTSVYWYQQALGLGLQFLLWYDEGEERNRGNFPPRFSGRQFPNYSSELNVNALELEDSALYLCASTLGRSYEQYFGPGTRLTVT.

The rearrangement joins TRBV19 to TRBJ2-1; maybe TRBD1 (6 bases). The V gene lost 7 bases and the J gene lost 3 bases, with 22 bases spanning the gap. CDR1 LNHDA and CDR2 SQIVND come from the germline V gene (reference sequence). This CDR3 region has 17 residues. The CDR3 region has the DNA TGTGCCAGTACTCTAAGGCCGGACAGCCACTACTACAATGAGCAGTTCTTC. Translation gives CASTLRPDSHYYNEQFF.

The chain is built from TRBV19 and TRBJ2-6; D might be TRBD1 (7 bases). V was clipped by 4 bases and J by 0 bases, with 16 bases between them. CDR1 is LNHDA, CDR2 SQIVND, per germline (reference sequence). The CDR3 spans 18 residues. CDR3: CASSTPQGGPSGANVLTF. CDR3 bases: TGTGCCAGTAGTACGCCCCAGGGGGGCCCCTCTGGGGCCAACGTCCTGACTTTC.

The chain carries TRBV11-3 and TRBJ2-3, with TRBD2 identical over 10 bases. The J segment lost 6 bases and the V segment lost 5 bases, leaving 5 bases of the junction unmatched. The V gene's germline CDR1 is SGHNT and CDR2 YENEEA. The CDR3 has 14 amino acids. The CDR3 DNA follows: TGTGCCAGCAGCCGAGCGGGAGGGGTGGATACGCAGTATTTT. Amino acid sequence: CASSRAGGVDTQYF.

The chain recombines TRBV19 with TRBJ1-5, with D possibly TRBD1 on 6 matching bases. CDR3 size: 13 residues. Germline assignment: CDR1 LNHDA and CDR2 SQIVND (reference sequence). V was clipped by 11 bases and J by 4 bases, with 15 bases between them. The CDR3, as DNA: TGTGCCGGGGGGGGAACAGGGAATCAGCCCCAGCATTTT. As protein: CAGGGTGNQPQHF.